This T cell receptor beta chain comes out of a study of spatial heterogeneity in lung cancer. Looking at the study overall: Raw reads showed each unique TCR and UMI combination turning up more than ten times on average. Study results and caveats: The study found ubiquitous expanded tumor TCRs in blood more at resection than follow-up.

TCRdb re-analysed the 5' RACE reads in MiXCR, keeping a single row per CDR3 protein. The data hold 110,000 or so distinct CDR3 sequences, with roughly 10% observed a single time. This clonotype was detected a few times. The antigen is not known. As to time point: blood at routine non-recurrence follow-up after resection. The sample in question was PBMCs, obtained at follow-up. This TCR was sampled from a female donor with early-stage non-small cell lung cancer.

CDR3 sequence reads: CASSLETQAYNEQFF. For the CDR3, the DNA is TGTGCCAGCAGCTTAGAAACGCAGGCCTACAATGAGCAGTTCTTC. The chain carries TRBV7-2 and TRBJ2-1; no reliable D call. Germline V lookup: CDR1 SGHTA, CDR2 FQGNSA. CDR3 length: 15 amino acids. V lost 1 base and J 2 bases, leaving 9 bases between the germline ends.